These T cell receptor beta chains were read from a single sample in a study of T cell responses to AZD1222 COVID-19 vaccine. Clones were read by immunoSEQ multiplex PCR, and TCRdb kept only the in-frame ones, dropping some. Seen here are over 95,000 clones, approximately 90% observed once, and the top ten hold approximately 4.8%. Sequencing used peripheral blood, obtained on day 0 of AZD1222 vaccination. Source of these receptors: an adult in good health. The CDR3 runs from the conserved cysteine through the conserved F or W. The D gene is left open where the match is weak. Clone size is not always given. Where it is, it says once, few, many or a class for expanded clones.

v_call	d_call	clone_size	j_call	cdr3_aa	cdr3_nt
TRBV30	-	-	TRBJ2-7	CAWSVPGGGKYF	TGTGCCTGGAGTGTACCAGGTGGAGGGAAGTACTTC
TRBV5-6	-	-	TRBJ2-6	CASSFVGSGANVLTF	TGTGCCAGCAGCTTTGTGGGATCGGGGGCCAACGTCCTGACTTTC
TRBV6-2/TRBV6-3	-	-	TRBJ2-3	CASSSPVAGTSTDTQYF	TGTGCCAGCAGTTCCCCGGTGGCGGGGACTAGCACAGATACGCAGTATTTT
TRBV9	-	-	TRBJ2-7	CASSVGGLSYEQYF	TGTGCCAGCAGCGTAGGGGGCCTCTCCTACGAGCAGTACTTC
TRBV5-4	-	-	TRBJ1-2	CASSFQWPGDYGYTF	TGTGCCAGCAGCTTTCAATGGCCAGGGGACTATGGCTACACCTTC
TRBV7-3	-	-	TRBJ1-1	CASSLRPLTEAFF	TGTGCCAGCAGCTTAAGGCCTTTGACTGAAGCTTTCTTT
TRBV19	-	-	TRBJ1-4	CASSPDRIATNEKLFF	TGTGCCAGTAGCCCCGACAGAATTGCAACTAATGAAAAACTGTTTTTT
TRBV25-1	TRBD1	-	TRBJ1-5	CASSTRTGFGNQPQHF	TGTGCCAGCAGTACCCGGACAGGGTTTGGCAATCAGCCCCAGCATTTT
TRBV6-4	TRBD2	-	TRBJ2-3	CASSDSSGGADTQYF	TGTGCCAGCAGTGACTCTAGCGGGGGTGCAGATACGCAGTATTTT
TRBV4-2	TRBD2	-	TRBJ2-5	CASSLPSGGAKETQYF	TGTGCCAGCAGCTTACCCAGCGGGGGGGCCAAAGAGACCCAGTACTTC
TRBV7-9	-	-	TRBJ1-2	CASSLAGASGDGYTF	TGTGCCAGCAGCTTAGCGGGGGCATCAGGGGATGGCTACACCTTC
TRBV9	-	once	TRBJ2-3	CATSPGGAGTDTQYF	TGTGCCACTTCTCCGGGGGGCGCGGGCACAGATACGCAGTATTTT
TRBV14	TRBD1	-	TRBJ1-2	CASSRDRVSYGYTF	TGTGCCAGCAGCCGAGACAGGGTGAGCTATGGCTACACCTTC
TRBV4-3	TRBD2	-	TRBJ2-5	CASSQGAPSGGFQETQYF	TGCGCCAGCAGCCAAGGGGCCCCTAGCGGGGGTTTCCAAGAGACCCAGTACTTC
TRBV13	-	-	TRBJ1-2	CASSFRTAGDYTF	TGTGCCAGCAGCTTTAGGACGGCAGGGGACTACACCTTC
TRBV18	-	-	TRBJ1-4	CASSPGEVYNEKLFF	TGTGCCAGCTCACCAGGGGAGGTCTATAATGAAAAACTGTTTTTT
TRBV28	-	once	TRBJ1-6	CASSLSLVSSGLDRPLHF	TGTGCCAGCAGTTTAAGTCTGGTTTCGTCAGGGTTAGACCGACCCCTCCACTTT
TRBV29-1	-	-	TRBJ1-2	CSVESGGGSYGYTF	TGCAGCGTTGAAAGCGGGGGTGGTAGCTATGGCTACACCTTC
TRBV4-1	-	-	TRBJ1-2	CASSQVGGDYGYTF	TGCGCCAGCAGCCAAGTAGGGGGAGACTATGGCTACACCTTC
TRBV5-1	-	-	TRBJ1-2	CASSPDPYYGYTF	TGCGCCAGCAGTCCGGACCCCTACTATGGCTACACCTTC
TRBV29-1	-	-	TRBJ1-2	CSPGYGYTF	TGCAGCCCAGGCTATGGCTACACCTTC
TRBV19	TRBD1	-	TRBJ2-7	CASSPGQGFSFPYEQYF	TGTGCCAGTTCGCCGGGACAGGGTTTCTCATTCCCCTACGAGCAGTACTTC
TRBV4-3	TRBD1	-	TRBJ1-2	CASSQSQGGYGYTF	TGCGCCAGCAGCCAATCCCAGGGGGGGTATGGCTACACCTTC
TRBV7-9	-	few	TRBJ2-1	CASSFRGPNEQFF	TGTGCCAGCAGCTTCCGGGGGCCGAATGAGCAGTTCTTC
TRBV7-2	-	once	TRBJ1-4	CASTNLAPTDGEKLFF	TGTGCCAGCACCAACTTAGCTCCGACAGACGGGGAAAAACTGTTTTTT
TRBV30	-	-	TRBJ1-5	CAWSVAGQWGPQHF	TGTGCCTGGAGTGTAGCGGGGCAGTGGGGGCCCCAGCATTTT
TRBV6-5	-	-	TRBJ1-2	CASSLQGLNYGYTF	TGTGCCAGCAGTTTACAGGGACTAAACTATGGCTACACCTTC
TRBV6-6	-	-	TRBJ1-3	CASSHGLSPSGNTIYF	TGTGCCAGCAGCCACGGACTCTCCCCCTCTGGAAACACCATATATTTT
TRBV5-6	-	-	TRBJ2-7	CASSFGRAWGSYEQYF	TGTGCCAGCAGCTTTGGAAGGGCCTGGGGCTCCTACGAGCAGTACTTC
TRBV12-3/TRBV12-4	-	-	TRBJ2-4	CASSLSGKNIQYF	TGTGCCAGCAGTTTATCCGGAAAAAACATTCAGTACTTC
TRBV5-1	TRBD1	-	TRBJ2-7	CASTGTGFNEQYF	TGCGCCAGCACCGGGACAGGGTTCAACGAGCAGTACTTC
TRBV19	-	-	TRBJ1-1	CASSRGRDTYLHTEAFF	TGTGCCAGTAGTAGGGGCCGGGACACCTACCTGCACACTGAAGCTTTCTTT
TRBV6-5	-	-	TRBJ1-1	CASTDRLNTEAFF	TGTGCCAGCACCGACAGGCTGAACACTGAAGCTTTCTTT
TRBV5-4	-	-	TRBJ1-1	CASSVLLGNLNTEAFF	TGTGCCAGCAGCGTCCTTCTCGGTAATCTGAACACTGAAGCTTTCTTT
TRBV9	TRBD1	-	TRBJ1-2	CASSTGTGEDGYTF	TGTGCCAGCAGCACAGGGACAGGGGAGGACGGCTACACCTTC
TRBV13	-	-	TRBJ1-1	CASSLATGLNTEAFF	TGTGCCAGCAGCTTAGCGACAGGTTTGAACACTGAAGCTTTCTTT
TRBV5-8	TRBD1	-	TRBJ2-4	CASSLPQGRLAKNIQYF	TGTGCCAGCAGCTTGCCACAGGGGCGACTAGCCAAAAACATTCAGTACTTC
TRBV29-1	-	-	TRBJ1-2	CSVEIGTNYGYTF	TGCAGCGTTGAGATAGGCACAAACTATGGCTACACCTTC
TRBV6-2/TRBV6-3	-	-	TRBJ1-1	CASSYSVLSEAFF	TGTGCCAGCAGTTACTCCGTTCTATCTGAAGCTTTCTTT
TRBV7-2	TRBD1	-	TRBJ2-7	CASSLGRGTGALEQYF	TGTGCCAGCAGCTTAGGTCGAGGGACAGGAGCTCTCGAGCAGTACTTC
TRBV30	TRBD2	-	TRBJ2-2	CAWNTGGHWTGELFF	TGTGCCTGGAATACGGGGGGGCATTGGACCGGGGAGCTGTTTTTT
TRBV18	-	-	TRBJ1-2	CASSRGASNYGYTF	TGTGCCAGCTCACGGGGGGCATCCAACTATGGCTACACCTTC
TRBV5-5	-	few	TRBJ1-2	CASSLVAANYGYTF	TGTGCCAGCAGCTTGGTTGCGGCTAACTATGGCTACACCTTC
TRBV7-2	-	-	TRBJ2-3	CASSFFPRSGAGDTQYF	TGTGCCAGCAGCTTTTTCCCCAGGTCCGGGGCAGGGGATACGCAGTATTTT
TRBV5-1	-	-	TRBJ1-2	CASSLVVGKDGYTF	TGCGCCAGCAGCTTGGTCGTGGGGAAGGATGGCTACACCTTC
TRBV3-1/TRBV3-2	TRBD1	-	TRBJ1-1	CASSQGDRGGTEAFF	TGTGCCAGCAGCCAAGGTGACAGGGGGGGGACTGAAGCTTTCTTT
TRBV7-3	TRBD2	-	TRBJ2-3	CASSGSSGEPTDTQYF	TGTGCCAGCAGCGGATCGAGCGGGGAACCCACAGATACGCAGTATTTT
TRBV27	-	-	TRBJ1-6	CASSDNQPGHWYSPLHF	TGTGCCAGCAGTGATAACCAGCCTGGACACTGGTATTCACCCCTCCACTTT
TRBV7-2	-	-	TRBJ1-2	CASSPNGMNYGYTF	TGTGCCAGCAGCCCAAATGGGATGAACTATGGCTACACCTTC
TRBV9	TRBD1	-	TRBJ1-2	CASSVGVWGQGTYGYTF	TGTGCCAGCAGCGTAGGAGTGTGGGGACAGGGAACCTATGGCTACACCTTC
TRBV27	-	-	TRBJ1-4	CASRTTGPYEKLFF	TGTGCCAGCAGAACAACAGGGCCCTATGAAAAACTGTTTTTT
TRBV5-4	-	-	TRBJ1-4	CASSLGAPVVEKLFF	TGTGCCAGCAGCTTGGGAGCGCCGGTGGTTGAAAAACTGTTTTTT
TRBV7-2	TRBD2	-	TRBJ2-4	CASSLGPGRENIQYF	TGTGCCAGCAGCTTAGGACCAGGGAGGGAAAACATTCAGTACTTC